This entry features one TCR beta chain sequence. Its antigen is undetermined. The V segment lost 4 bases and the J segment 6 bases; nucleotides outside the gene matches: 4. Per germline, CDR1 SEHNR and CDR2 FQNEAQ (reference sequence). The CDR3 spans 13 residues. Brentuximab vedotin exposure varied among the patients, all of whom had relapsed after autologous stem cell transplantation. The record originates from a study of PD-1 blockade in classical Hodgkin lymphoma. TCRdb keeps only in-frame clones here, not all; method: immunoSEQ multiplex PCR. This repertoire shows some 150,000 clones, nearly 80% found once; its top ten account for about 9%. Overall study results and limits: By cycle point C4D1, TCR diversity had risen significantly in CD4+ cells (but not CD8+ cells).

Sequences were derived from peripheral blood mononuclear cells (PBMCs), sampled before the second cycle of nivolumab. This TCR was recovered from a human donor with classical Hodgkin lymphoma. The chain joins TRBV7-9 to TRBJ1-2, with 8 bases aligning to TRBD1. CDR3 nucleotides: TGTGCCAGCAGCTCACTGGACAGGGATGGCTACACCTTC. It is translated as CASSSLDRDGYTF. Together with reference TRBV7-9 and TRBJ1-2, the CDR3 gives the full variable domain: DTGVSQNPRHKITKRGQNVTFRCDPISEHNRLYWYRQTLGQGPEFLTYFQNEAQLEKSRLLSDRFSAERPKGSFSTLEIQRTEQGDSAMYLCASSSLDRDGYTFGSGTRLTVV.